The entry below describes one TCR beta chain. V was clipped by 6 bases and J by 4 bases; unmatched bases: 5. The CDR3 loop spans 16 amino acids. Germline CDR1 SNHLY, CDR2 FYNNEI. The data were taken from a study of blood T cell repertoires in COVID-19. Study-level background: The analysed material was cDNA or gDNA that came from T cells, B-cell-depleted T cells, or PBMCs.

Seattle patients were enrolled while actively infected and followed longitudinally. Sequencing was performed with immunoSEQ multiplex PCR; in TCRdb, only in-frame clones are kept and a portion is missing. The repertoire includes 200,000 to 250,000 clones, less than 90% of them detected once, and roughly a tenth sits in the top ten. The receptor was derived from a woman older than 75 with COVID-19, enrolled during active disease. J is TRBJ2-2 and V is TRBV2, with TRBD2 matching over 13 bases. What was sequenced was peripheral blood. CDR3 DNA: TGTGCCAGCAGGCCCACTAGCGGGGGGGTCACCGGGGAGCTGTTTTTT. As protein: CASRPTSGGVTGELFF.